The 17 T cell receptor beta chains below all came from one sample that was sequenced in a study of molecular identifiers for immune sequencing clone quantification. TCRdb passed the PCR reads through MiXCR, listing each CDR3 protein once. The sample has nearly 650,000 distinct CDR3 sequences; roughly 25% are singletons. Material for sequencing was naive CD8+ T cells from blood, with Jurkat cell RNA spiked in. Subset in this sample: FACS-sorted CD8+CD4-CCR7+CD45RA+ naive T cells. These receptors were obtained from a human donor in good health. Some libraries in this study had Jurkat cell RNA spiked in.

The J gene is TRBJ1-1, the V gene TRBV4-3; D is undetermined. Germline V gene data show CDR1 as LGHNA and CDR2 as YSLEER. V lost 5 bases and J 3 bases, leaving 10 bases between the germline ends. The CDR3 has 13 residues. The CDR3 spells CASSFSVDTEAFF. Here the CDR3 DNA reads TGCGCCAGCAGCTTCTCGGTGGACACTGAAGCTTTCTTT.

For this clonotype: This may come from a read error, since a much larger clone is one base off. The chain uses TRBV24-1 and TRBJ2-3; 9 bases align to TRBD1. Germline CDR1 is KGHDR and CDR2 is SFDVKD. CDR3 size: 17 residues. The CDR3 region is CATSDEYRDRETDTPYF. CDR3 nucleotides: TGTGCCACCAGTGACGAGTACCGGGACAGGGAGACAGATACGCCGTATTTT.

This clonotype was detected many times. This chain links TRBV7-2 with TRBJ1-1; no firm D call. V was shortened by 7 bases and J by 6 bases, with 15 bases between the two germline ends. This CDR3 contains 13 residues. The germline CDR1 and CDR2 sequences are SGHTA and FQGNSA. The CDR3 nucleotides are TGTGCCAGCACCTTGGGTGGTGCCGCTGAAGCTTTCTTT. Translating it yields CASTLGGAAEAFF.

The V gene is TRBV6-2 or TRBV6-3, the J gene TRBJ2-2; D is unresolved. Deletions cut 1 base from V and 7 bases from J, with 16 bases between. The CDR3 length is 16 residues. Germline V gives CDR1 MNHEY, CDR2 SVGEGT. CDR3 bases: TGTGCCAGCAGTTACTATGGCACAGCCGCTGACGGGGAGCTGTTTTTT. Translated: CASSYYGTAADGELFF.

The CDR3 bases are TGTGCCAGCAGCTTATTTGGGGAGACCCAGTTCTTC. The encoded protein is CASSLFGETQFF. This chain joins TRBV7-6 and TRBJ2-5; possibly TRBD2 for D (5 bases). The J call may be faulty, since TRBJ2-1 better matches the DNA end. CDR3 size: 12 residues. In germline, CDR1 is SGHVS, CDR2 FNYEAQ.

This clonotype was counted between two and nine times. V usage is TRBV5-6 and J usage is TRBJ2-7; D gene ambiguous. Looked up from germline, CDR1 is SGHDT and CDR2 is YYEEEE. Trimming left V 1 base short and J 2 bases short, with 10 bases between. The CDR3 loop spans 14 amino acids. DNA of the CDR3: TGTGCCAGCAGCTTGCAGCTCCGGGCCTACGAGCAGTACTTC. This encodes CASSLQLRAYEQYF.

This clonotype was picked up one time. With a much larger clone just one base away, this may be a read error. The J gene is TRBJ1-1, the V gene TRBV2, with no clear D. The CDR3 spans 14 residues. Per germline, CDR1 SNHLY and CDR2 FYNNEI. In nucleotides, the CDR3 is TGTGCCGCTTATGCACGGGAAGAGAACACTGAAGCTTCCTTT. This encodes CAAYAREENTEASF. Based on the CDR3 plus reference TRBV2 and TRBJ1-1, the full variable domain is EPEVTQTPSHQVTQMGQEVILRCVPISNHLYFYWYRQILGQKVEFLVSFYNNEISEKSEIFDDQFSVERPDGSNFTLKIRSTKLEDSAMYFCAAYAREENTEASFGQGTRLTVV.

The CDR3 loop is CASSWEVGPSYEQYF. The CDR3, as DNA: TGTGCCAGCAGCTGGGAAGTTGGGCCTTCCTACGAGCAGTACTTC. This chain uses TRBV11-1 with TRBJ2-7, with unresolved D. The CDR3 totals 15 residues. The germline gives CDR1 SGHAT, CDR2 FQDESV (reference sequence). Trimming removed 4 bases from V and 1 base from J, with 14 bases in between.

A remark on this clonotype: This CDR3 fails to terminate in the conserved phenylalanine or tryptophan, so it likely reflects a read error. The J gene is TRBJ2-5, the V gene TRBV19; tentatively, D is TRBD1 (6 bases). This CDR3 is built from 16 residues. The ends were cut back, 3 bases at V and 3 bases at J, with 17 bases in the middle. Germline-derived CDR1 and CDR2 are LNHDA and SQIVND (reference sequence). As DNA, the CDR3 is TGTGCCAGTAGTATTCAAAGCTGGGACAAAGAAGAGACCCAGTACATC. Its protein product is CASSIQSWDKEETQYI.

As concerns this clonotype: A junction boundary mismatches the germline segment, possibly from a read error. The chain carries TRBV15 and TRBJ2-7; D gene uncertain. The CDR3 runs 15 residues. The germline gives CDR1 LNHNV, CDR2 YYDKDF (reference sequence). CDR3 in amino acids: CATSRDQVNGYEQNF. The CDR3 coding sequence is TGTGCCACCAGCAGAGATCAAGTTAACGGCTACGAGCAGAACTTC. Full variable domain (remainder filled in from reference TRBV15 and TRBJ2-7): DAMVIQNPRYQVTQFGKPVTLSCSQTLNHNVMYWYQQKSSQAPKLLFHYYDKDFNNEADTPDNFQSRRPNTSFCFLDIRSPGLGDTAMYLCATSRDQVNGYEQNFGPGTRLTVT.

This clonotype was recorded at least ten times. This sequence joins TRBV12-3 or TRBV12-4 and TRBJ2-5, with TRBD1 matching 9 bases. This CDR3 region has 16 residues. V was pared by 6 bases and J by 5 bases, with 13 bases of the junction left unmatched. DNA of the CDR3: TGTGCCAGCAGGGATGGGACAGGGCTGCTCGGGGAGACCCAGTACTTC. The encoded protein is CASRDGTGLLGETQYF.

This clonotype came up many times. V gene TRBV29-1 combines with J gene TRBJ2-7, with 16 bases aligning to TRBD2. J gave up 2 bases and V 1 base, and 2 bases lay outside the gene matches. CDR3 length: 16 amino acids. Per germline, CDR1 SQVTM and CDR2 ANQGSEA. The CDR3 DNA follows: TGCAGCGTTGAAGTAGGGACTAGCGGGAGGGCCTACGAGCAGTACTTC. Its translation: CSVEVGTSGRAYEQYF.

In this sample, this clonotype turned up many times. The V gene is TRBV20-1, the J gene TRBJ2-7; 9 nucleotides agree with TRBD2. Germline assignment: CDR1 DFQATT and CDR2 SNEGSKA (reference sequence). Unmatched junction bases numbered 4, after V lost 0 bases and J lost 4 bases. The length of the CDR3 is 14 residues. The CDR3 nucleotides are TGCAGTGCTAGAGATCGGGCGGGGGGGTACGAGCAGTACTTC. Its translation is CSARDRAGGYEQYF.

The sample holds a few counts of this clonotype. J is TRBJ1-2 and V is TRBV9, with 8 positions matching TRBD1. Germline CDR1 reads SGDLS; CDR2 reads YYNGEE. The CDR3 extends over 13 amino acids. The V and J ends lost 3 bases and 10 bases, in that order; junction bases with no gene match: 8. The DNA for the CDR3 is TGTGCCAGCAGCGAGGGGGACAGGCTAGACTACACCTTC. Its protein is CASSEGDRLDYTF.

The DNA for the CDR3 is TGTGCCAGCAGCCAAGATCACGGAAGAGAAGCTGAAGCTTTCTTT. Translated: CASSQDHGREAEAFF. This sequence joins TRBV3-1 and TRBJ1-1; D is unresolved. The V gene lost 0 bases and the J gene lost 6 bases, with 14 bases spanning the gap. Germline V gene lookup returns CDR1 LGHDT and CDR2 YNNKEL (reference sequence). CDR3 length equals 15 residues.

This clonotype was counted at least ten times. The V gene is TRBV28, the J gene TRBJ2-3, with D unresolved. V was shortened by 8 bases and J by 2 bases, with 8 bases between the two germline ends. The germline V gene has CDR1 MDHEN and CDR2 SYDVKM. The CDR3 is 12 amino acids. CDR3 DNA sequence: TGTGCCAGCGCGCTGTCCACAGATACGCAGTATTTT. It specifies CASALSTDTQYF.

This clonotype was picked up many times. CDR3 amino acids: CASSLRGGDTQYF. The CDR3 bases are TGTGCCAGCAGCTTACGAGGGGGAGATACGCAGTATTTT. This rearrangement joins TRBV7-9 to TRBJ2-3; D is possibly TRBD1 (6 bases). Trimming shortened V by 2 bases and J by 5 bases, and 8 bases separated the two germline ends. Looked up from germline, CDR1 is SEHNR and CDR2 is FQNEAQ (reference sequence). CDR3 length: 13 residues.